The T cell receptor beta chain under discussion was sequenced for a study of T-cell memory formation after mild COVID-19. Study summary: Each donor largely had its own TCR clusters. Study outcomes and limitations: There were some responding clones in pre-infection memory, which suggested that cross-reactive memory had joined. Contracting CD4+ clones lay largely in CM and EM, with CD8+ ones residing in EMRA. Day 15 to 85 contracting clones showed balanced CD4/CD8; day 15 to 37 expanders favored CD4+.

TCRdb fed the 5' RACE reads into MiXCR, producing one record per CDR3 protein. The table has around 310,000 distinct CDR3 sequences, 20% seen once; the top ten hold 20% to 25%. From germline, CDR1 is SEHNR and CDR2 FQNEAQ (reference sequence). The V gene lost 3 bases and the J gene lost 10 bases, with 18 bases spanning the gap. CDR3 length: 14 amino acids. Notes on this clonotype: What it recognizes is unknown.

The rearrangement joins TRBV7-9 to TRBJ1-2; the D is unclear. Specimen: PBMCs or a T cell subset sorted from them (not recorded which). The receptor comes from a man younger than 35 who had mild COVID-19 (a few samples of this study predate the infection). Cell type and time point are not known. CDR3 in DNA: TGTGCCAGCAGCTTGTTAGTCGTCACTGAGGACTACACCTTC. Its translation is CASSLLVVTEDYTF.